The present T cell receptor (beta chain) was sequenced within a study of graft-versus-host responses after intestinal transplantation. Repertoires were generated with immunoSEQ multiplex PCR, while TCRdb's copy carries only in-frame clones and drops some. The sample includes approximately 82,000 clones, 80% to 95% of them seen just once. Study-level findings and limits: Patients who carried graft-donor T cell macrochimerism also had high graft-versus-host to host-versus-graft clonal ratios in their allografts.

CDR1 and CDR2 (germline): MRHNA, SNTAGT. Trimming stripped 2 bases from V and 1 base from J, with 8 bases between. This CDR3 comprises 14 residues. As for this clone: As yet, its antigen is unknown.

The TCR was taken from a human donor who was the organ donor for an intestinal transplant. This sequence joins TRBV6-4 and TRBJ1-1; D is ambiguous. The source material was unstimulated CD8+ T cells sorted from spleen or lymph node cells, sampled before transplant. The CDR3 spells CASSDGRENTEAFF. The CDR3 DNA is TGTGCCAGCAGTGACGGACGGGAGAACACTGAAGCTTTCTTT.